This T cell receptor (beta chain) was recovered during a study of beta chain features in type 1 diabetes. General study points: When Type 1 diabetes patients were examined, their TCRB CDR3s proved moderately but significantly shorter in all four CD4+ subsets.

Expressed TCRB transcripts were sequenced because the entire RNA isolate underwent reverse transcription. Only in-frame clones appear in the TCRdb table, and some are missing; sequencing was by immunoSEQ multiplex PCR. Found here are a few hundred thousand clones, approximately 15% of them singletons; the top ten hold around 0.016%. The CDR3 is 16 amino acids. Germline CDR1 reads SEHNR; CDR2 reads FQNEAQ (reference sequence). The trim removed 5 bases at V and 5 bases at J, leaving 9 bases unmatched. As regards this clone: Its antigen is not identified.

This receptor was obtained from a woman aged 18-29 years with type 1 diabetes. The sequenced sample consisted of naive CD4+ T cells from blood. V is TRBV7-9 and J is TRBJ2-7, with 13 bases lining up with TRBD2. In DNA, the CDR3 is TGTGCCAGCAGCCACGGGACTAGCGGGATGGGCAACGAGCAGTACTTC. It specifies CASSHGTSGMGNEQYF. Drawing the rest from reference TRBV7-9 and TRBJ2-7, the complete variable domain is DTGVSQNPRHKITKRGQNVTFRCDPISEHNRLYWYRQTLGQGPEFLTYFQNEAQLEKSRLLSDRFSAERPKGSFSTLEIQRTEQGDSAMYLCASSHGTSGMGNEQYFGPGTRLTVT.